The clone carrying this T cell receptor beta chain was detected ten times or more. This sample was taken from a study of metastatic and nonmetastatic thyroid tumors. Using MiXCR, TCRdb reanalyzed the PCR reads. The sample consists of 25,000 to 35,000 clones, under 4.5% of them appearing once. No treatment of any kind had been given to any patient before thyroid surgery. The germline CDR1 and CDR2 sequences are SGHTA and FQGNSA. Trimming cost V 5 bases and J 4 bases, with 15 bases left between them. The CDR3 extends over 15 amino acids. Sequenced: blood. This clonotype was obtained from a female donor with papillary thyroid cancer or a benign thyroid nodule (not recorded which). Some clones in this sample may be carry-over from other donors' samples. The chain recombines TRBV7-2 with TRBJ2-1, with D perhaps matching TRBD2 (5 bases). The CDR3 loop reads CASSVSEGGYNEQFF. The CDR3 DNA reads TGTGCCAGCAGCGTTAGCGAGGGTGGGTACAATGAGCAGTTCTTC.